The clone carrying this T cell receptor (beta chain) was seen a handful of times. Its target is unknown. Looked up from germline, CDR1 is LGHNA and CDR2 is YSLEER. V lost 2 bases and J 5 bases, leaving 12 bases between the germline ends. CDR3 length equals 14 residues. This entry is derived from a study of T cells after yellow fever vaccination. General study findings and limits: The booster response re-showed most primary clones: roughly 97% CD4, approximately 90% CD8. Within FACS-sorted repertoires, abundant clonotypes contaminating from the bulk population could be present. The secondary response showed a weaker magnitude and a faster peak, day 5 versus 15.

5'RACE template switching produced TCR cDNA carrying a universal primer site and UMIs. TCRdb re-derived calls from the 5' RACE reads in MiXCR, one entry per CDR3 protein. The sample has 70,000 to 80,000 distinct CDR3 sequences, 7.3% seen once; the top ten hold roughly 28%. The specimen comprised CD8+ T cells sorted from PBMCs, sampled approximately 11 days after the first yellow fever vaccination. The sequence was collected from a man aged 18 to 30 who received the YFV17D yellow fever vaccine. The rearrangement uses TRBV4-3 and TRBJ1-1; perhaps TRBD1 as D (5 bases). The CDR3, as DNA: TGCGCCAGCAGCCAACACGGGGGGAGGACTGAAGCTTTCTTT. This encodes CASSQHGGRTEAFF.